The rows below give T cell receptor beta chains drawn from one sample of a study of T cells after yellow fever vaccination. MiXCR was run by TCRdb on the 5' RACE reads, yielding one entry per CDR3 protein. The repertoire has approximately 110,000 distinct CDR3 sequences, 7.4% of them found once; the top ten carry 2% to 3%. The specimen comprised CD4+ T cells sorted from PBMCs, sampled more than 8 days after the first yellow fever vaccination. These receptors were collected from a man aged 18 to 30 who received the YFV17D yellow fever vaccine. The CDR3 runs from the conserved cysteine through the conserved F or W. Fields, in order: J gene, clone size, D gene, CDR3 length, V gene, CDR3 DNA, CDR3 protein. A D gene is named only where the DNA matches it firmly. Not every row has a clone size; where given, it reads once, few, many or a size class.

TRBJ1-6,few,-,15,TRBV19,TGTGCCAGTGGAGGGCGGATCCGTGAAAATTCACCCCTCCACTTT,CASGGRIRENSPLHF
TRBJ2-5,many,-,13,TRBV5-6,TGTGCCAGCAGCTTGGAACCTCTAGAGACCCAGTACTTC,CASSLEPLETQYF
TRBJ2-3,-,-,16,TRBV5-4,TGTGCCAGCAGCCCGACCGGGCGGGGAGGTGTAGATACGCAGTATTTT,CASSPTGRGGVDTQYF
TRBJ1-2,many,-,18,TRBV6-5,TGTGCCAGCAGGCGTCTTGTGGGAAGGAACTTTGCTAACTATGGCTACACCTTC,CASRRLVGRNFANYGYTF
TRBJ2-7,many,-,15,TRBV5-1,TGCGCCAGCAGACCATTTCCCCAGGGTCCCTACGAGCAGTACTTC,CASRPFPQGPYEQYF
TRBJ1-2,many,-,15,TRBV6-5,TGTGCCAGCAGTTACTCGATAAGGGCGAACTATGGCTACACCTTC,CASSYSIRANYGYTF
TRBJ2-3,many,TRBD1,14,TRBV20-1,TGCAGTGCTATCCGGGACAGTAGCACAGATACGCAGTATTTT,CSAIRDSSTDTQYF
TRBJ2-1,few,-,14,TRBV29-1,TGCAGCGTTGTTAGGCAGAACTCCTACAATGAGCAGTTCTTC,CSVVRQNSYNEQFF
TRBJ2-7,many,-,16,TRBV15,TGTGCCACCAGCAGAGGGCTAACAGGGAGCCACTACGAGCAGTACTTC,CATSRGLTGSHYEQYF
TRBJ2-3,many,-,13,TRBV7-3,TGTGCCACCTCGTTGGGGGTTGGAGATACGCAGTATTTT,CATSLGVGDTQYF
TRBJ2-6,many,-,16,TRBV3-1,TGTGCCAGCAGCCCGCCGGGGAGTTCTGGGGCCAACGTCCTGACTTTC,CASSPPGSSGANVLTF
TRBJ1-1,many,-,14,TRBV4-1,TGCGCCAGCAGCCCTCGGGCCATGAACACTGAAGCTTTCTTT,CASSPRAMNTEAFF
TRBJ1-2,many,-,15,TRBV4-2,TGTGCCAGCAGCCAAGTCGGGGAAGTAATAAAGGGCTACACCTTC,CASSQVGEVIKGYTF
TRBJ1-2,many,-,13,TRBV6-2/TRBV6-3,TGTGCCAGCAGGACATCACCGGGGTATGGCTACACCTTC,CASRTSPGYGYTF
TRBJ1-1,many,-,16,TRBV5-1,TGCGCCAGCAGCTTTTCCTTTGGACGGGGCGGCACTGAAGCTTTCTTT,CASSFSFGRGGTEAFF
TRBJ2-5,many,-,14,TRBV4-2,TGTGCCAGCAGCCAAACACAGGGAGAAGAGACCCAGTACTTC,CASSQTQGEETQYF
TRBJ1-2,many,-,14,TRBV5-1,TGCGCCAGCAGCCGCGGGCAGGGTGAGGCCGGCTACACCTTC,CASSRGQGEAGYTF
TRBJ2-6,few,-,14,TRBV20-1,TGCAGTGCTAGAAGTCTCTCTGGGGCCAACGTCCTGACTTTC,CSARSLSGANVLTF
TRBJ2-4,many,TRBD2,17,TRBV4-2,TGTGCCAGCAGCCAGGACCTACATAGCGGGGGAGAAAGCATTCAGTACTTC,CASSQDLHSGGESIQYF
TRBJ1-4,many,-,15,TRBV18,TGTGCCAGCTCACCACGGCACTCAACTAATGAAAAACTGTTTTTT,CASSPRHSTNEKLFF
TRBJ1-6,many,-,16,TRBV18,TGTGCCAGCTCACGGCTGAACCCTTCCTCGGGTTCACCCCTCCACTTT,CASSRLNPSSGSPLHF
TRBJ2-5,many,-,13,TRBV7-2,TGTGCCAGCAGCTTAGGGTACCAAGAGACCCAGTACTTC,CASSLGYQETQYF
TRBJ2-4,many,TRBD2,17,TRBV12-3/TRBV12-4,TGTGCCAGCAGTTTTGGCCTAGCGGGGGGCGGGAAAAACATTCAGTACTTC,CASSFGLAGGGKNIQYF
TRBJ1-4,many,-,14,TRBV5-1,TGCGCCAGCAGCTTGGGACAGGAAGCAGAAAAACTGTTTTTT,CASSLGQEAEKLFF
TRBJ1-1,few,-,14,TRBV5-4,TGTGCCAGCAGCTTTATAGGGGCCTTTAACGGAGCTTTCTTT,CASSFIGAFNGAFF
TRBJ1-5,few,-,16,TRBV5-6,TGTGCCAGCAGCTTGCGGGGGGGCGATCGGTCCCCACCCCAGCATTTT,CASSLRGGDRSPPQHF
TRBJ2-1,-,TRBD2,15,TRBV7-3,TGTGCCAGCAGCCCATTCGGGGGGTCCTACAATGAGCAGTTCTTC,CASSPFGGSYNEQFF
TRBJ1-2,-,-,14,TRBV5-4,TGTGCCAGCAGCAGTCCGAAAAAGGGCAATGGCTACACCTTC,CASSSPKKGNGYTF
TRBJ2-1,many,-,15,TRBV5-1,TGCGCCAGCAGCTTGGGGATGACCGCCTACAATGAGCAGTTCTTC,CASSLGMTAYNEQFF
TRBJ1-5,many,-,15,TRBV6-5,TGTGCCAGCAGTCCCCAGGGTAGTGGCAATCAGCCCCAGCATTTT,CASSPQGSGNQPQHF